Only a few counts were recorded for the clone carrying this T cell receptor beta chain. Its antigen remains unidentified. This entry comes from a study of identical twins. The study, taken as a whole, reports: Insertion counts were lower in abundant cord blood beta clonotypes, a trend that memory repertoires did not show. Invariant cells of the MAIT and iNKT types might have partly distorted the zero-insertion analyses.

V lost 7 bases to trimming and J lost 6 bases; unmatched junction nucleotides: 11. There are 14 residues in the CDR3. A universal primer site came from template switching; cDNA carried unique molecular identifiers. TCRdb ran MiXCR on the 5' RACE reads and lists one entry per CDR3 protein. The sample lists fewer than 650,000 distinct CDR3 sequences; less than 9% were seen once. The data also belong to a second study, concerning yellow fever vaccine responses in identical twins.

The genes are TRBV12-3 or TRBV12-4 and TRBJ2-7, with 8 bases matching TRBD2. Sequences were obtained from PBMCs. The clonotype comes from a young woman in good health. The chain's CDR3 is CASTRGGVQGEQYF. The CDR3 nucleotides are TGTGCCAGCACTCGGGGGGGTGTTCAAGGCGAGCAGTACTTC.